The clone carrying this TCR beta chain was counted a single time. Its antigen is still unknown. Germline assignment: CDR1 SGHTA and CDR2 FQGNSA. CDR3 size: 13 residues. V was cut by 3 bases and J by 7 bases, with 7 bases left in between. The data are from a study of Ad26.COV2.S vaccination and SARS-CoV-2 variants. Study in general: Intramuscular Ad26.COV2.S doses were given once or twice, 56 days apart.

Some clones are missing from TCRdb's copy, which holds only in-frame ones; the method was immunoSEQ multiplex PCR. The profile shows 350,000 to 450,000 clones, 80% to 90% of them singletons. Notes on the study in general: Among vaccine recipients, spike-specific TCR breadth exceeded that of placebo recipients. Substantial breadth was reported for post-vaccination spike-specific CD8+ and CD4+ T cells.

Treatment in this sample: roughly 19 received Ad26.COV2.S at low or high dose, single or two shots; roughly five received placebo; per-sample allocation not given. Samples were taken on day 63 after the first vaccine or placebo injection. This Boston cohort included adults aged 18-55 years. The material sequenced was peripheral blood, taken in a trial of Ad26.COV2.S vaccine versus placebo. The chain links TRBV7-2 to TRBJ1-6; unclear D gene. The TCR was taken from a person aged 18 to 65 who received the Ad26.COV2.S COVID-19 vaccine or a placebo. CDR3 sequence reads: CASSLKGNSPLHF. CDR3 DNA sequence: TGTGCCAGCAGCTTGAAAGGAAATTCACCCCTCCACTTT.